The subject of this entry is one TCR beta chain. Its antigen is not yet known. No base-level quality is on record; no much larger clone is a single base apart. These data come from a study of cytomegalovirus exposure and HLA in healthy donors (dated by TCRdb to about 2017). Regarding the complete study: The 670 or so repertoires of the first cohort and the roughly 110 validation repertoires were produced on the same platform, according to a later analysis. The study aimed to test whether signatures of past pathogen exposure could be identified by cataloging public T cell receptors. A separate validation cohort of roughly 130 different subjects was used in addition to the roughly 720-subject first cohort. To predict cytomegalovirus infection status, the study brought together high-throughput TCR immunosequencing, statistical association of individual TCRs with disease status, and machine learning. The paper's findings and limits, for the study overall: A later analysis found that TCRs clustered in the first cohort also tended to co-occur in the 120 validation repertoires, with about 94% of cluster scores above 0. While some public TCRs were present in many individuals, most TCR sequences turned up only very rarely across donors. In both the original and validation cohorts, the classifier was reported to diagnose cytomegalovirus status with high specificity and sensitivity. In the study, some 180 TCR beta chains were listed as associated with cytomegalovirus. Three of the identified cytomegalovirus-associated TCR beta chains were confirmed in vitro to be specific for cytomegalovirus antigens. A later analysis lacked HLA typing for the validation cohort, so it scored co-occurrence in that cohort across all 110 or so repertoires. The authors suggested that the approach could potentially be generalized to other disease states and immunological phenotypes.

The germline V gene encodes CDR1 MGHDK and CDR2 SYGVNS. Measured from the cysteine to the phenylalanine, the CDR3 is 14 residues long. The kept DNA is CDR3 alone, 42 bases in frame from the first base. V and J are trimmed by 6 bases and 3 bases, and the gene matches miss 4 bases of the junction. The library was obtained by the immunoSEQ multiplex PCR assay. Regarding the original processing steps: To diagnose cytomegalovirus status from the catalog of TCR beta chain sequences, a statistical classification framework was built. TCRdb limited this immuneACCESS table to in-frame rearrangements with V and J called. A share of clones is missing; checked studies link under half to unresolved V genes, and the rest is unexplained. That table gives V, J and clone size, and the DNA gave D and trimming. This sample comprises 120,000 to 150,000 clones, roughly nine tenths of them detected only once. Jointly, the top ten make up about 3% of the sample.

The donors belonged to the validation cohort of roughly 120 subjects, which was separate from the approximately 700-subject first cohort. The sequenced material came from PBMCs. The chain is assembled from TRBV25-1 and TRBJ1-1; 10 junctional bases match TRBD1. The TCR was taken from a woman younger than 30 in good health and CMV-seropositive. The CDR3 here reads CASRSDRGDTEAFF. The sequenced DNA is TGTGCCAGCAGATCGGACAGGGGGGACACTGAAGCTTTCTTT.